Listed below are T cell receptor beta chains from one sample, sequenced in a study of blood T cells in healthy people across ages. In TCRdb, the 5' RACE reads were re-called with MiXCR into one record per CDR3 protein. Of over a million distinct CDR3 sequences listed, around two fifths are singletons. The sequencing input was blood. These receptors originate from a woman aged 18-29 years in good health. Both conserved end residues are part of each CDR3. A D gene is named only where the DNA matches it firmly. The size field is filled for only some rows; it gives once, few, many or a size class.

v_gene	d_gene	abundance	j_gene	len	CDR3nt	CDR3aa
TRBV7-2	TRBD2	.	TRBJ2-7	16	TGTGCCAGCAGCTTATTCGCTAGCGGGCTTACTAATGAGCAGTACTTC	CASSLFASGLTNEQYF
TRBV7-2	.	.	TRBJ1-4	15	TGTGCCAGCAGCTTGGCGGGGGGTGTAGGGGAAAAACTGTTTTTT	CASSLAGGVGEKLFF
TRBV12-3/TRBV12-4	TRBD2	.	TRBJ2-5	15	TGTGCCAGCACCCGAATAGCGGGAAAGGGCGAGACCCAGTACTTC	CASTRIAGKGETQYF
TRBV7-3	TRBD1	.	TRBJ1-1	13	TGTGCCAGCAGCTCGACAGGGGGCCCTGAAGCTTTCTTT	CASSSTGGPEAFF
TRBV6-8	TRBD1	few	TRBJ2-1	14	TGTGCCAGCATCGAATGGACAGGGAGGAATGAGCAGTTCTTC	CASIEWTGRNEQFF
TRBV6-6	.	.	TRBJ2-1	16	TGTGCCAGCTGGGACGGGACACGCGGGAAAAGCAATGAGCAGTTCTTC	CASWDGTRGKSNEQFF
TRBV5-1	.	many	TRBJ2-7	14	TGCGCCAGCAGCTTGATGGGACCGATCTACGAGCAGTACTTC	CASSLMGPIYEQYF
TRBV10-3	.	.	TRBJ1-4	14	TGTGCCATCAGTGCAGACAGGACCCCGAACTTACTGTTTTTT	CAISADRTPNLLFF
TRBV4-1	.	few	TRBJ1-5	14	TGCGCCAGCAGCCCCCGAGAGGGTAGCCAGCCCCAGCATTTT	CASSPREGSQPQHF
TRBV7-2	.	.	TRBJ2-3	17	TGTGCCAGCAGCTTAGTAGGGGGAGTAGGGGAGCGGTATACGCAGTATTTT	CASSLVGGVGERYTQYF
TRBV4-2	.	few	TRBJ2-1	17	TGTGCCAGCAGCCCGCCGCGAGGAGCGCAGTCAGACAATGAGCAGTTCTTC	CASSPPRGAQSDNEQFF
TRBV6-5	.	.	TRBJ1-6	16	TGTGCCAGCCGTCGGGGACCGAGCTCCTATAATTCACCCCTCCACTTT	CASRRGPSSYNSPLHF
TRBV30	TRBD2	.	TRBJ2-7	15	TGTGCCTGGAGGACTAGCGGGGGGAAGTCCTACGAGCAGTACTTC	CAWRTSGGKSYEQYF
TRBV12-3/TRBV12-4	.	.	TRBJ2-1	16	TGTGTCAGCAGTTTAGGGCGGGAAGGGACGTTGGATGAGCAGTTCTTC	CVSSLGREGTLDEQFF
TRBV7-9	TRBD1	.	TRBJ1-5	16	TGTGCCAGCAGCTTGTTCGGCGCAGGGGGATATCAGCCCCAGCATTTT	CASSLFGAGGYQPQHF
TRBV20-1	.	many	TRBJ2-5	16	TGCAGTGCTAGCTTTTCAACAGGAGGATACCAAGAGACCCAGTACTTC	CSASFSTGGYQETQYF
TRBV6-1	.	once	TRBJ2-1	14	TGTGCCAGCGGGGAGGCAGGACCCTACAATGAGCAGTTCTTC	CASGEAGPYNEQFF
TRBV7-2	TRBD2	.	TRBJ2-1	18	TGTGCCAGCAGCTTAGTTTTTGGGAGACGAGCGGGAACCAATGAGCAGTTCTTC	CASSLVFGRRAGTNEQFF
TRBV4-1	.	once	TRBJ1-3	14	TGCGCCAGCAGCCAAGAACTATCCGGAAACACCGTATATTTT	CASSQELSGNTVYF
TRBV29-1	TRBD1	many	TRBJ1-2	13	TGCAGCGTCATGGACAGGGGGAACTATGGCTACACCTTC	CSVMDRGNYGYTF
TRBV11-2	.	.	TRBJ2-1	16	TGTGCCAGCAGCTTAGGAACGTACGGCTCCTACAATGAGCAGTTCTTC	CASSLGTYGSYNEQFF
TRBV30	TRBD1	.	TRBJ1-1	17	TGTGCCTGGAGTGTACTAAGGGGGACAGGTATGAACACTGAAGCTTTCTTT	CAWSVLRGTGMNTEAFF